These T cell receptor beta chains were read from a single sample in a study of identical twins. TCRdb ran MiXCR on the 5' RACE reads and lists one entry per CDR3 protein. The repertoire includes 470,000 or so distinct CDR3 sequences, 24% of them detected once, and around 3% sits in the top ten. These same records also appear under a second study, on T cells expressing NK-cell markers.

The sequenced material came from CD4+ T cells sorted from blood. The receptor source for this set is a woman younger than 35 in good health. CDR3s include the opening cysteine and the closing phenylalanine or tryptophan. Each record gives: J gene, D gene, V gene, clone size, CDR3 protein, CDR3 DNA. The D gene is left open where the match is weak. Size is stated for part of the rows, as once, few or many counts, or as a class when the clone is expanded.

J gene: TRBJ2-1
D gene: NA
V gene: TRBV5-5
clone size: NA
CDR3 protein: CASSSPSRNEQFF
CDR3 DNA: TGTGCCAGCAGTTCCCCCTCCCGCAATGAGCAGTTCTTC

J gene: TRBJ2-2
D gene: TRBD2
V gene: TRBV13
clone size: many
CDR3 protein: CASSRLAGLTGELFF
CDR3 DNA: TGTGCCAGCAGCCGCCTAGCGGGGCTCACCGGGGAGCTGTTTTTT

J gene: TRBJ1-6
D gene: NA
V gene: TRBV20-1
clone size: few
CDR3 protein: CSAIRQGGSPLHF
CDR3 DNA: TGCAGTGCTATTCGGCAGGGTGGTTCACCCCTCCACTTT

J gene: TRBJ2-7
D gene: NA
V gene: TRBV29-1
clone size: NA
CDR3 protein: CSVSRASGNYEQYF
CDR3 DNA: TGCAGCGTTTCCAGGGCATCTGGGAACTACGAGCAGTACTTC

J gene: TRBJ2-3
D gene: NA
V gene: TRBV18
clone size: few
CDR3 protein: CASSPPPVSTDTQYF
CDR3 DNA: TGTGCCAGCTCACCACCGCCAGTTAGCACAGATACGCAGTATTTT

J gene: TRBJ2-7
D gene: NA
V gene: TRBV5-8
clone size: few
CDR3 protein: CASSVRDITYEQYF
CDR3 DNA: TGTGCCAGCAGCGTCCGGGACATTACCTACGAGCAGTACTTC

J gene: TRBJ2-6
D gene: TRBD2
V gene: TRBV9
clone size: NA
CDR3 protein: CASSTSGGPPGANVLTF
CDR3 DNA: TGTGCCAGCAGCACTAGCGGGGGCCCTCCCGGGGCCAACGTCCTGACTTTC

J gene: TRBJ2-3
D gene: NA
V gene: TRBV27
clone size: NA
CDR3 protein: CASSPPPGASTDTQYF
CDR3 DNA: TGTGCCAGCAGCCCCCCCCCGGGGGCCAGCACAGATACGCAGTATTTT

J gene: TRBJ1-1
D gene: NA
V gene: TRBV6-5
clone size: few
CDR3 protein: CASNTGSEAFF
CDR3 DNA: TGTGCCAGCAATACAGGGTCTGAAGCTTTCTTT

J gene: TRBJ2-1
D gene: TRBD2
V gene: TRBV5-1
clone size: NA
CDR3 protein: CASSVTSGSTEQFF
CDR3 DNA: TGCGCCAGCAGCGTGACTAGCGGGAGCACTGAGCAGTTCTTC

J gene: TRBJ2-6
D gene: TRBD2
V gene: TRBV5-1
clone size: NA
CDR3 protein: CASSGLAGESGANVLTF
CDR3 DNA: TGCGCCAGCAGCGGGCTAGCGGGAGAGTCCGGGGCCAACGTCCTGACTTTC

J gene: TRBJ2-5
D gene: NA
V gene: TRBV5-1
clone size: many
CDR3 protein: CASSSDYQGAETQYF
CDR3 DNA: TGCGCCAGCAGCTCCGATTACCAGGGTGCAGAGACCCAGTACTTC

J gene: TRBJ2-1
D gene: NA
V gene: TRBV2
clone size: NA
CDR3 protein: CARDRTSSYNEQFF
CDR3 DNA: TGTGCCAGGGACCGCACGAGCTCCTACAATGAGCAGTTCTTC